What follows are 3 T cell receptor beta chains derived from one specimen sequenced in a study of blood T cells in healthy people across ages. The second PCR ran about 6 to 11 cycles with a sample-barcoded 5' primer and J-beta primers. TCRdb itself ran the 5' RACE reads through MiXCR, one entry per CDR3 protein. The data show 1.6 million or so distinct CDR3 sequences, 34% seen once. The source material was blood. These receptors were taken from a woman aged 30 to 39 in good health.

The chain uses TRBV3-1 and TRBJ2-5; a weak D match, TRBD2 (5 bases). With 0 bases removed from V and 5 bases from J, the gap between germline ends came to 13 bases. CDR3 length: 15 residues. Germline lookup yields CDR1 LGHDT and CDR2 YNNKEL (reference sequence). The CDR3 sequence: CASSQENGLGETQYF. The CDR3 DNA follows: TGTGCCAGCAGCCAAGAAAATGGACTGGGGGAGACCCAGTACTTC.

This clonotype turned up a few times. The chain couples TRBV20-1 to TRBJ2-6; 9 bases line up with TRBD1. The CDR3 loop spans 15 amino acids. The ends lost 4 bases at V and 2 bases at J; junction bases unmatched: 3. From germline, CDR1 is DFQATT and CDR2 SNEGSKA (reference sequence). The CDR3 nucleotides are TGCAGTGCTATTCGACAGGGGGCTGGGGCCAACGTCCTGACTTTC. Its protein product is CSAIRQGAGANVLTF.

This clonotype was seen ten or more times. J is TRBJ2-7 and V is TRBV7-9; TRBD1 matches at 12 bases. V shed 5 bases, J shed 0 bases, and the junction held 2 bases outside the gene matches. Germline CDR1 reads SEHNR; CDR2 reads FQNEAQ (reference sequence). The CDR3 runs to 15 residues. The CDR3 protein is CASSPGQGASYEQYF. The CDR3 nucleotides read TGTGCCAGCAGCCCGGGACAGGGGGCCTCCTACGAGCAGTACTTC.